This passage covers 17 T cell receptor beta chains from one sample sequenced in a study of control samples from healthy donors and cancer patients. Profiling relied on immunoSEQ multiplex PCR, and the TCRdb table lists in-frame clones only, not all of them. The repertoire has about 410,000 clones, 90% of them found once; the top ten carry just under 6.5%. The sample comprised PBMCs. The receptors were sampled from a man between 35 and 55 years old with head and neck cancer.

As concerns this clone: The same CDR3 arises from other DNA sequences in this sample as well. The CDR3 nucleotides read TGTGCCAGCAGCTTGTTGAGGGAGGAGACCCAGTACTTC. Translating gives CASSLLREETQYF. The chain carries TRBV7-3 and TRBJ2-5; perhaps TRBD2 as D (5 bases). CDR1 SGHTA and CDR2 FQGTGA come from the germline V gene. V lost 3 bases and J lost 5, with 10 bases in between. CDR3 length: 13 residues.

This rearrangement joins TRBV5-1 to TRBJ1-1; 7 nucleotides line up with TRBD1. Germline trimming cut 4 bases from V and 0 bases from J; bases unmatched to any gene: 3. From germline, CDR1 is SGHRS and CDR2 YFSETQ. The CDR3 covers 14 residues. The CDR3 DNA follows: TGCGCCAGCAGCGGGGGACAGATGAACACTGAAGCTTTCTTT. It yields the protein CASSGGQMNTEAFF.

This chain uses TRBV11-3 with TRBJ2-2; the match to TRBD1 covers 9 bases. This CDR3 is 13 amino acids long. Looked up from germline, CDR1 is SGHNT and CDR2 is YENEEA. The V gene end was trimmed by 5 bases and the J gene end by 15 bases; junction bases not matched to a gene: 10. CDR3 region: CASSTTGTGRLFF. CDR3 DNA sequence: TGTGCCAGCAGCACAACCGGGACAGGGAGGTTGTTTTTT.

The chain is built from TRBV4-1 and TRBJ2-2; 8 positions agree with TRBD2. Per the germline V gene, CDR1 is MGHRA and CDR2 is YSYEKL. The CDR3 contains 15 residues. The ends lost 1 base at V and 7 bases at J; junction bases unmatched: 5. The DNA for the CDR3 is TGCGCCAGCAGCCAAGGGACTAGCCTTCTCGGGGAGCTGTTTTTT. Protein: CASSQGTSLLGELFF.

J is TRBJ1-2 and V is TRBV28, with 7 bases fitting TRBD1. Germline CDR1 reads MDHEN; CDR2 reads SYDVKM. The CDR3 consists of 13 residues. Trimming took 5 bases from V and 8 from J; bases not matched to a gene: 8. Written as DNA, the CDR3 is TGTGCCAGCAGTCCGTACAGGGGACAGGGCTACACCTTC. Residues: CASSPYRGQGYTF.

Comment on this clone: Other DNA sequences from this sample encode an identical CDR3 as well. The chain employs TRBV6-5 and TRBJ1-1; D might be TRBD1 (5 bases). The CDR3 loop spans 14 amino acids. Germline V CDR1 and CDR2: MNHEY, SVGAGI. Trimming shortened V by 2 bases and J by 0 bases, and 7 bases separated the two germline ends. In DNA form, the CDR3 reads TGTGCCAGCAGTTACGGGGGGATGAACACTGAAGCTTTCTTT. It encodes CASSYGGMNTEAFF.

V gene TRBV19 combines with J gene TRBJ1-4; 12 bases line up with TRBD1. The CDR3 totals 17 residues. After removal of 6 bases from V and 5 bases from J, the junction contained 10 bases not matched to a gene. Germline assignment: CDR1 LNHDA and CDR2 SQIVND (reference sequence). CDR3 coding DNA: TGTGCCAGTAGGTTGGGGGGACAGGGGGCAAACAATGAAAAACTGTTTTTT. It translates to CASRLGGQGANNEKLFF.

This sequence joins TRBV11-2 and TRBJ1-2, with D hard to call. The CDR3 spans 14 residues. Looked up from germline, CDR1 is SGHAT and CDR2 is FQNNGV. Trimming shortened V by 5 bases and J by 1 base, and 11 bases separated the two germline ends. The CDR3 is CASSPSTINYGYTF. The CDR3 nucleotides are TGTGCCAGCAGCCCATCGACCATTAACTATGGCTACACCTTC.

Notes on this clone: This sample includes further DNA sequences coding for the same CDR3. The chain couples TRBV7-2 to TRBJ1-1; no definite D call. Germline V CDR1 and CDR2: SGHTA, FQGNSA. This CDR3 has 15 residues. V lost 0 bases and J lost 0, with 8 bases in between. The CDR3 DNA is TGTGCCAGCAGCTTAGCGGCCAGCATGAACACTGAAGCTTTCTTT. Translated: CASSLAASMNTEAFF.

This clone was seen a handful of times. The rearrangement joins TRBV27 to TRBJ1-2, with 7 bases fitting TRBD1. The V and J ends lost 5 bases and 6 bases, in that order; junction bases with no gene match: 6. Germline values: CDR1 MNHEY, CDR2 SMNVEV (reference sequence). This CDR3 is built from 13 residues. Here the CDR3 DNA reads TGTGCCAGCAGTATGGGACAGAATAATGGCTACACCTTC. Its protein product is CASSMGQNNGYTF.

The chain employs TRBV28 and TRBJ2-7, with D unresolved. V shed 4 bases and J shed 4 bases, with 17 bases lying between them. Germline V CDR1 and CDR2: MDHEN, SYDVKM. This CDR3 region has 15 residues. CDR3 DNA sequence: TGTGCCAGCAGTTCTACCGGGTCCCGTCTGTACGAGCAGTACTTC. Residues: CASSSTGSRLYEQYF.

This chain joins TRBV14 and TRBJ2-2; 12 bases align to TRBD1. Germline lookup yields CDR1 SGHDN and CDR2 FVKESK. The CDR3 runs 16 residues. Trimming at V came to 1 base and at J to 5 bases, leaving 2 bases not matched to a gene. The CDR3 here is CASSQGGQGATGELFF. The CDR3 DNA is TGTGCCAGCAGCCAAGGGGGACAGGGGGCAACCGGGGAGCTGTTTTTT.

CDR3 in amino acids: CASSYGLSTEAFF. The CDR3 nucleotides are TGTGCCAGCAGTTACGGGTTGAGCACTGAAGCTTTCTTT. V gene TRBV6-6 combines with J gene TRBJ1-1; D unresolved. The CDR3 is 13 amino acids. The V and J ends lost 2 bases and 4 bases respectively, with 8 bases between them. Germline lookup yields CDR1 MNHNY and CDR2 SVGAGI (reference sequence).

The chain links TRBV6-5 to TRBJ1-2; D is perhaps TRBD1 (6 bases). V was trimmed by 2 bases and J by 0 bases, leaving 7 bases between them. Germline CDR1 reads MNHEY; CDR2 reads SVGAGI. The CDR3 covers 14 residues. CDR3 protein: CASSYGQTNYGYTF. The CDR3 bases are TGTGCCAGCAGTTACGGACAGACTAACTATGGCTACACCTTC.

The CDR3 reads CASSLAWAPYEQYF. DNA for the CDR3: TGTGCCAGCAGCTTAGCGTGGGCACCCTACGAGCAGTACTTC. The chain joins TRBV7-9 to TRBJ2-7; D remains unclear. There are 14 residues in the CDR3. With 0 bases removed from V and 2 bases from J, the gap between germline ends came to 8 bases. Germline V CDR1 and CDR2: SEHNR, FQNEAQ (reference sequence).

V is TRBV28 and J is TRBJ1-1; TRBD1 is a possible D gene (5 bases). Trimming stripped 7 bases from V and 1 base from J, with 10 bases between. The CDR3 is made up of 13 amino acids. Germline CDR1 reads MDHEN; CDR2 reads SYDVKM. CDR3 region: CASISRGNTEAFF. The CDR3 DNA is TGTGCCAGCATCTCGAGGGGGAACACTGAAGCTTTCTTT. The whole variable domain, remainder taken from reference TRBV28 and TRBJ1-1, is DVKVTQSSRYLVKRTGEKVFLECVQDMDHENMFWYRQDPGLGLRLIYFSYDVKMKEKGDIPEGYSVSREKKERFSLILESASTNQTSMYLCASISRGNTEAFFGQGTRLTVV.

The rearrangement links TRBV7-3 to TRBJ1-2, with no clear D. The CDR3 covers 13 residues. From germline, CDR1 is SGHTA and CDR2 FQGTGA. The V end lost 1 base, the J end lost 4 bases, and 7 bases lay between the germline ends. The CDR3 bases are TGTGCCAGCAGCTTAAAGGGAGGCTATGGCTACACCTTC. It encodes CASSLKGGYGYTF.